One T cell receptor beta chain is described in this entry. The antigen remains undetermined. The protocol was immunoSEQ multiplex PCR, while the TCRdb copy is restricted to in-frame clones and leaves out a portion. The sample has roughly 34,000 clones, around 80% seen once. This record belongs to a study of vaccination effects on CD4 cells after COVID-19. Trimming left V 3 bases short and J 6 bases short, with 12 bases between. CDR3 length: 13 residues. Germline V gene sequence: CDR1 MNHNS, CDR2 SASEGT. Expansion of antigen-specific CD4+ T cells with viral peptide pools was carried out by the ViraFEST assay before sequencing. The culture ran for approximately 11 days before CD4+ T cells were isolated. Participants were given two doses of BNT162b2 or mRNA-1273 vaccine. Vaccinated participants had no history of SARS-CoV-2 infection and tested negative for nucleocapsid antibodies.

The origin of this receptor is a human donor who received a COVID-19 vaccine. Some clones in this sample may be carry-over from other donors' samples. The sample in question was CD4+ T cells from PBMCs cultured with HCoV-NL63 spike peptides, obtained after COVID-19 vaccination. This chain links TRBV6-1 with TRBJ2-7; unclear D gene. Written as DNA, the CDR3 is TGTGCCAGCAGTGAGAGGCCGGACGTCGAGCAGTACGTC. It codes for CASSERPDVEQYV.